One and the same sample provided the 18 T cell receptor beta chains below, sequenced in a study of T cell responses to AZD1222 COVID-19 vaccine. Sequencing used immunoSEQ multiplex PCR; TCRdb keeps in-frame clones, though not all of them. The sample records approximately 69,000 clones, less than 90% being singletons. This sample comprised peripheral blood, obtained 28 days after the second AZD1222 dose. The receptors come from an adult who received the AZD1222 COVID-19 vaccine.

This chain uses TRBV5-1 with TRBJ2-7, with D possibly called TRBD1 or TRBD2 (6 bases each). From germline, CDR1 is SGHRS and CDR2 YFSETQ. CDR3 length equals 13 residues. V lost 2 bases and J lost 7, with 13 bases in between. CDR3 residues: CASSFGGPSEQYF. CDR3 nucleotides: TGCGCCAGCAGCTTTGGGGGGCCCTCTGAGCAGTACTTC. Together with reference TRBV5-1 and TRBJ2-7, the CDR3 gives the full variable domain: KAGVTQTPRYLIKTRGQQVTLSCSPISGHRSVSWYQQTPGQGLQFLFEYFSETQRNKGNFPGRFSGRQFSNSRSEMNVSTLELGDSALYLCASSFGGPSEQYFGPGTRLTVT.

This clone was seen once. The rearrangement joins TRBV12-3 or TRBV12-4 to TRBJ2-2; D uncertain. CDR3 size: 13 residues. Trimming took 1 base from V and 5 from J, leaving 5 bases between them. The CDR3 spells CASSLVGTGELFF. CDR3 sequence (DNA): TGTGCCAGCAGTTTAGTAGGAACCGGGGAGCTGTTTTTT.

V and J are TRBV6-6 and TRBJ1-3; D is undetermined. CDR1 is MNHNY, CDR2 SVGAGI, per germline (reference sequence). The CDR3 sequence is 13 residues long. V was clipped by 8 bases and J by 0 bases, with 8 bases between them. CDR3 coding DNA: TGTGCCAGCGGAGAGTCCTCTGGAAACACCATATATTTT. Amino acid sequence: CASGESSGNTIYF.

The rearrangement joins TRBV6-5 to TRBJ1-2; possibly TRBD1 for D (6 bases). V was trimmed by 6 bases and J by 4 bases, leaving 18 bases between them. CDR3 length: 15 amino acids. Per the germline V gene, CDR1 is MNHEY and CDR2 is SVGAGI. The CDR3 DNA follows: TGTGCCAGCAGGGGCCTGGGGGGCCTCCCCTATGGCTACACCTTC. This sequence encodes CASRGLGGLPYGYTF.

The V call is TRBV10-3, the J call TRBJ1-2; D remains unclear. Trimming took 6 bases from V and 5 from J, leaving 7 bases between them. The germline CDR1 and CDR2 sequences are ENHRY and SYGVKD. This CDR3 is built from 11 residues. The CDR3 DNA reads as TGTGCCATCAGGAGAGAGTATGGCTACACCTTC. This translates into CAIRREYGYTF.

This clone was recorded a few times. The CDR3 spells CASSPWTSGGEDTQYF. Written as DNA, the CDR3 is TGTGCCAGCAGCCCGTGGACTAGCGGAGGGGAAGATACGCAGTATTTT. V and J are TRBV7-3 and TRBJ2-3; 10 bases match TRBD2. This CDR3 is 16 amino acids long. V lost 5 bases and J lost 5; bases outside the gene matches: 10. The germline CDR1 and CDR2 sequences are SGHTA and FQGTGA.

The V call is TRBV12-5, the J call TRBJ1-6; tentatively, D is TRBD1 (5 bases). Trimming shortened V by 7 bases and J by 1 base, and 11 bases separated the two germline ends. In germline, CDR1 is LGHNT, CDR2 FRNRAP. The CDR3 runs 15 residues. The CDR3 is CASAPGGSYNSPLHF. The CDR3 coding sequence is TGTGCTAGTGCTCCGGGGGGGTCCTATAATTCACCCCTCCACTTT.

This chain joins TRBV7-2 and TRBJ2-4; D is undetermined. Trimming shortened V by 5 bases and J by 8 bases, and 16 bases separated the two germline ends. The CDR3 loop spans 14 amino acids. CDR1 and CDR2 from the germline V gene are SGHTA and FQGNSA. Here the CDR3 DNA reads TGTGCCAGCAGCCTGAGTCCTCCTCGGCACATTCAGTACTTC. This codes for CASSLSPPRHIQYF.

Written as DNA, the CDR3 is TGTGCCAGCAGCCTGCTGGGGGGGGCTATAACGGAACTGTTTTTT. Amino acid sequence: CASSLLGGAITELFF. This chain links TRBV11-3 with TRBJ1-4; D perhaps matches TRBD1 (6 bases). The CDR3 loop spans 15 amino acids. V was trimmed by 5 bases and J by 12 bases, leaving 22 bases between them. Germline V gives CDR1 SGHNT, CDR2 YENEEA.

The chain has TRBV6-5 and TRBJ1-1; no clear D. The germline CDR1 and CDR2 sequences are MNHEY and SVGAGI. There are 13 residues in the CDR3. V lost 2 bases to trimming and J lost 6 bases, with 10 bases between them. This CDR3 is CASSYHTQAEAFF. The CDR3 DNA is TGTGCCAGCAGTTACCACACTCAGGCTGAAGCTTTCTTT.

CDR3 DNA: TGTGCCAGCAGCCAAGGGGCAGCCGAGCAGTACTTC. It yields the protein CASSQGAAEQYF. V is TRBV3-1 (or the pseudogene TRBV3-2) and J is TRBJ2-7, with D uncertain. The CDR3 spans 12 residues. V was pared by 1 base and J by 6 bases, with 7 bases between. Germline V gene data show CDR1 as LGHDT and CDR2 as YNNKEL (reference sequence).

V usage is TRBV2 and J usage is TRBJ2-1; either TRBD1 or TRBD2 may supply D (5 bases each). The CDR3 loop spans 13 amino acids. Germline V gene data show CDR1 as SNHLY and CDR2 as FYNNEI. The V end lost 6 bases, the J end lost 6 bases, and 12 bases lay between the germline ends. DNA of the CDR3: TGTGCCAGCAGCGCCACAGGAGGCAATGAGCAGTTCTTC. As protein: CASSATGGNEQFF.

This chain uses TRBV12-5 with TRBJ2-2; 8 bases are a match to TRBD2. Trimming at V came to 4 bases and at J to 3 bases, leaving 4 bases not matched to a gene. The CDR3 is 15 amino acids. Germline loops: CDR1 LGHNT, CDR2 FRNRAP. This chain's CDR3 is CASGSGTRDTGELFF. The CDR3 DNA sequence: TGTGCTAGTGGTTCTGGGACTAGGGACACCGGGGAGCTGTTTTTT.

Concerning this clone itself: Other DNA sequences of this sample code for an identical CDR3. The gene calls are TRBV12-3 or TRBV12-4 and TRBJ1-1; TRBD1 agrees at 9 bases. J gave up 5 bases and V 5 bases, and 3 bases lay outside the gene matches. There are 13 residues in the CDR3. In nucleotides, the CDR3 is TGTGCCAGCAGTAGGACAGGGGATACTGAAGCTTTCTTT. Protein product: CASSRTGDTEAFF.

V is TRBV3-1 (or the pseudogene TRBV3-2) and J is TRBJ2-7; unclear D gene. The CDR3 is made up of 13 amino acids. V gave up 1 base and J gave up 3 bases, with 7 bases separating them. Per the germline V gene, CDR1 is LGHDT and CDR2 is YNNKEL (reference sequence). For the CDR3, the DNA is TGTGCCAGCAGCCAAGTTGACGGCTACGAGCAGTACTTC. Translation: CASSQVDGYEQYF.

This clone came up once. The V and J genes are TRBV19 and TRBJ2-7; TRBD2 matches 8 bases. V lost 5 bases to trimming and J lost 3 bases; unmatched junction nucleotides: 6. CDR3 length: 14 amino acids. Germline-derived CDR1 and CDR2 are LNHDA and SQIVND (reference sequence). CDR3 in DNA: TGTGCCAGTAGTCCCTTCGGGGGGGTCTACGAGCAGTACTTC. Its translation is CASSPFGGVYEQYF.

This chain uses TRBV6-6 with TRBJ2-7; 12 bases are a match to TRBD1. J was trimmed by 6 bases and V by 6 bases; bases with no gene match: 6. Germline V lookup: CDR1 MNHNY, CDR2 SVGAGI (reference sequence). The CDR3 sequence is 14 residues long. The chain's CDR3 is CASSKRDRGLEQYF. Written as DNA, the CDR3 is TGTGCCAGCAGCAAAAGGGACAGGGGGCTCGAGCAGTACTTC.

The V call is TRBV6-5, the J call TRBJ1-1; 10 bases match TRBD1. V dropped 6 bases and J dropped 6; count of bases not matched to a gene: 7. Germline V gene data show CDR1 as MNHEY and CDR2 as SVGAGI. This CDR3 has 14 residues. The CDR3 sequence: CASRPGTGVSEAFF. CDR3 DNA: TGTGCCAGCAGGCCCGGGACAGGGGTGTCTGAAGCTTTCTTT.